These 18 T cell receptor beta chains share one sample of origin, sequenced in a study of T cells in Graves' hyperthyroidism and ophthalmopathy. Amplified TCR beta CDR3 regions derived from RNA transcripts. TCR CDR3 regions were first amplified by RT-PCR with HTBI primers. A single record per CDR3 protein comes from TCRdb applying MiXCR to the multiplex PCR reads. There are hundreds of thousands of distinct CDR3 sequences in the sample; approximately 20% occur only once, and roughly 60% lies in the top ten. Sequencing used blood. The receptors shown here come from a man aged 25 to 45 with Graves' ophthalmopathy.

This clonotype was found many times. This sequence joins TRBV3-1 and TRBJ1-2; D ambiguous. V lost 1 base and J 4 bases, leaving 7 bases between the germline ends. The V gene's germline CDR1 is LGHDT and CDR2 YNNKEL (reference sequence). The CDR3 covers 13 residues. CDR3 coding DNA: TGTGCCAGCAGCCAAGTCGAGGGCTATGGCTACACCTTC. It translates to CASSQVEGYGYTF.

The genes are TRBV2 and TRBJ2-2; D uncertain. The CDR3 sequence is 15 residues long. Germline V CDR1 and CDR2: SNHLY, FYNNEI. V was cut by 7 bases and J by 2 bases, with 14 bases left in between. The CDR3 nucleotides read TGTGCCAGCATAGGTGCAGTACCCAACACCGGGGAGCTGTTTTTT. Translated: CASIGAVPNTGELFF.

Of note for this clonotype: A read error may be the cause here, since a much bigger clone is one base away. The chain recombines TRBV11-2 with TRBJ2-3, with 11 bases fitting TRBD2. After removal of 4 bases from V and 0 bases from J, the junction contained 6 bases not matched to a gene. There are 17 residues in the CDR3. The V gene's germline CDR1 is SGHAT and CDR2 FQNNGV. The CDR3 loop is CASSSPRTSGSTDTQYF. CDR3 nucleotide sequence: TGTGCCAGCAGCTCCCCCCGGACTAGCGGGAGCACAGATACGCAGTATTTT. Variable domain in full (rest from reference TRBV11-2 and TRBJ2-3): EAGVAQSPRYKIIEKRQSVAFWCNPISGHATLYWYQQILGQGPKLLIQFQNNGVVDDSQLPKDRFSAERLKGVDSTLKIQPAKLEDSAVYLCASSSPRTSGSTDTQYFGPGTRLTVL.

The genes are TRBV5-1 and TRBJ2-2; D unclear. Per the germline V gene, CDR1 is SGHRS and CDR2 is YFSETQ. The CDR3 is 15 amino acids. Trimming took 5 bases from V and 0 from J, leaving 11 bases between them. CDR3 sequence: CASRPALANTGELFF. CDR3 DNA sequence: TGCGCCAGCAGGCCCGCATTGGCGAACACCGGGGAGCTGTTTTTT. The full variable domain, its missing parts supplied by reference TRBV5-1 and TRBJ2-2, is KAGVTQTPRYLIKTRGQQVTLSCSPISGHRSVSWYQQTPGQGLQFLFEYFSETQRNKGNFPGRFSGRQFSNSRSEMNVSTLELGDSALYLCASRPALANTGELFFGEGSRLTVL.

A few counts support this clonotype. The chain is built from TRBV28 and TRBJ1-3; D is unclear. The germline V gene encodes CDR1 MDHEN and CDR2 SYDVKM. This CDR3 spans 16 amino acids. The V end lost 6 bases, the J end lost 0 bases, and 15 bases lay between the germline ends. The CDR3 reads CASSSWEYSSGNTIYF. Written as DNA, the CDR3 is TGTGCCAGCAGCTCCTGGGAGTACAGCTCTGGAAACACCATATATTTT.

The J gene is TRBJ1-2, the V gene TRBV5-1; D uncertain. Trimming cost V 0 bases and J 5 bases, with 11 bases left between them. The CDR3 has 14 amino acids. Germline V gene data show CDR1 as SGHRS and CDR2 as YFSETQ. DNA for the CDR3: TGCGCCAGCAGCTTGGGGGAGTTACCTTATGGCTACACCTTC. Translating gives CASSLGELPYGYTF.

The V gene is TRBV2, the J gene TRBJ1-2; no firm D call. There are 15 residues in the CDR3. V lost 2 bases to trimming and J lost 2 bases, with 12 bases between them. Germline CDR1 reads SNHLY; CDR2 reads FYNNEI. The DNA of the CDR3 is TGTGCCAGCAGTGAACAGCTGGGAGAGAACTATGGCTACACCTTC. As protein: CASSEQLGENYGYTF.

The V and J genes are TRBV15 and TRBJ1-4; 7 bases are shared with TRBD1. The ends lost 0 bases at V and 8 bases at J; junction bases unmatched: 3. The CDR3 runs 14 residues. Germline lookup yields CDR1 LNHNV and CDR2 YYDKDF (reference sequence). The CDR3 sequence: CATSRDRGEEKLFF. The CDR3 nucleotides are TGTGCCACCAGCAGAGACAGGGGGGAAGAAAAACTGTTTTTT.

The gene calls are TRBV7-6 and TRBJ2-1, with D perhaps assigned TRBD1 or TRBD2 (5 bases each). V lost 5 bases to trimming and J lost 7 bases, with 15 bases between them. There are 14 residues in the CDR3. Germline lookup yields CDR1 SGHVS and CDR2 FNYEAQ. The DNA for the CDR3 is TGTGCCAGCAGCACCGGGACGTCTAGGAATGAGCAGTTCTTC. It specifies CASSTGTSRNEQFF.

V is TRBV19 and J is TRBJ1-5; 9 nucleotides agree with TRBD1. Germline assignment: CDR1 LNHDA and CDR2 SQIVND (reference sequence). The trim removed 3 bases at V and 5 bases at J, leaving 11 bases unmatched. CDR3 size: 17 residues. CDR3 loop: CASSILGQGPFDQPQHF. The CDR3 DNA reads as TGTGCCAGTAGTATCCTCGGACAGGGGCCTTTCGATCAGCCCCAGCATTTT.

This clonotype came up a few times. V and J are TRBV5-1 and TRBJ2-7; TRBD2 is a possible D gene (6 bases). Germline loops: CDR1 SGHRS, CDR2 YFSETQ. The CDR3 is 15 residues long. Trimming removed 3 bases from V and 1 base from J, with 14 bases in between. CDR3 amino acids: CASSSKPGLSYEQYF. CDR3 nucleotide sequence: TGCGCCAGCAGCTCTAAACCGGGACTGTCCTACGAGCAGTACTTC.

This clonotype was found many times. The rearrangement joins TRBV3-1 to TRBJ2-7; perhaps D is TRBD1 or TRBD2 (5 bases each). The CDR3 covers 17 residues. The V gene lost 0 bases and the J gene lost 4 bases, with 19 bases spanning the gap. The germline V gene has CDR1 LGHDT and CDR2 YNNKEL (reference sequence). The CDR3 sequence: CASSQDSDLQVPYEQYF. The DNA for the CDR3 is TGTGCCAGCAGCCAAGATTCGGACTTACAGGTTCCTTACGAGCAGTACTTC.

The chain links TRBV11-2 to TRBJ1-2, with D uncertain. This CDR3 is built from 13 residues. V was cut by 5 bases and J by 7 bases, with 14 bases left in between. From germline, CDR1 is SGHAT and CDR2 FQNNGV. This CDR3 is CASSLRELGGYTF. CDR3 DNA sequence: TGTGCCAGCAGCCTTAGAGAGCTGGGTGGCTACACCTTC.

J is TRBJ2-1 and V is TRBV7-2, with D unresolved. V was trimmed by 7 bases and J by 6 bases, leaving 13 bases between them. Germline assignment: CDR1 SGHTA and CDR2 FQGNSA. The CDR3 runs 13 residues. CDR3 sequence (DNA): TGTGCCAGCACCCATTATATAGCCAATGAGCAGTTCTTC. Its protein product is CASTHYIANEQFF.

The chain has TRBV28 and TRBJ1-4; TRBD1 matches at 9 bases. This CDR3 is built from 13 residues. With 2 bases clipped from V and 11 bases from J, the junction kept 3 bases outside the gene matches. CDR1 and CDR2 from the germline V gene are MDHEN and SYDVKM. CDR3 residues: CASSLGTGYKLFF. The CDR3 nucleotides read TGTGCCAGCAGTTTAGGGACAGGGTACAAACTGTTTTTT.

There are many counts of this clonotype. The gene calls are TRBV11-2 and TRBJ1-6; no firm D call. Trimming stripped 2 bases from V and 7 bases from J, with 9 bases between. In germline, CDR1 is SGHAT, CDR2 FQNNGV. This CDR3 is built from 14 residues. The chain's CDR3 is CASSLNNGNSPLHF. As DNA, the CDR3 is TGTGCCAGCAGCTTAAATAATGGGAATTCACCCCTCCACTTT.

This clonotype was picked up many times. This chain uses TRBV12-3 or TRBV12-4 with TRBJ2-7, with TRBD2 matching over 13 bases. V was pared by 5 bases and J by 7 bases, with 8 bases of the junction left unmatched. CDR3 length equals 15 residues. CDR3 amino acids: CASSPTSGRAEEQYF. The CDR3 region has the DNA TGTGCCAGCAGTCCAACTAGCGGGAGGGCGGAAGAGCAGTACTTC.

CDR3 in DNA: TGTGCCAGCATCTTTTTGTTCGAGAACACTGAAGCTTTCTTT. This codes for CASIFLFENTEAFF. V is TRBV2 and J is TRBJ1-1, with D uncertain. Germline-derived CDR1 and CDR2 are SNHLY and FYNNEI. V shed 7 bases and J shed 1 base, with 13 bases lying between them. CDR3 length: 14 amino acids. Supplemented by reference TRBV2 and TRBJ1-1, the full variable domain reads EPEVTQTPSHQVTQMGQEVILRCVPISNHLYFYWYRQILGQKVEFLVSFYNNEISEKSEIFDDQFSVERPDGSNFTLKIRSTKLEDSAMYFCASIFLFENTEAFFGQGTRLTVV.